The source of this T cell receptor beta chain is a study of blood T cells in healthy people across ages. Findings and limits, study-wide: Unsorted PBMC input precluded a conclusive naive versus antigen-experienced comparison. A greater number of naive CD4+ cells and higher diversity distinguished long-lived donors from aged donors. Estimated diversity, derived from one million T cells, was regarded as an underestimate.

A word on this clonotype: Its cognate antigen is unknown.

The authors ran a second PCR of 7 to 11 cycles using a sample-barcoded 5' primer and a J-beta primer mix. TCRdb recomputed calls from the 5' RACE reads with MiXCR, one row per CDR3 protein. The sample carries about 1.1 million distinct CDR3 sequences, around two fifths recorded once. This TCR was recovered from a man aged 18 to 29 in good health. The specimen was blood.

The CDR3 loop reads CSASEGLDGYTF. CDR3 DNA: TGCAGTGCTAGCGAGGGGTTAGATGGCTACACCTTC. The chain couples TRBV20-1 to TRBJ1-2, with D perhaps matching TRBD1 (5 bases). Germline V gene data show CDR1 as DFQATT and CDR2 as SNEGSKA (reference sequence). Between the trimmed V and J ends, which lost 3 bases and 6 bases, there was a span of 11 bases. The CDR3 is made up of 12 amino acids.